This entry concerns a single T cell receptor beta chain. This entry comes from a study of beta chain features in type 1 diabetes. The investigators reverse transcribed all of the isolated RNA, so they sequenced expressed TCRB transcripts. Profiled with immunoSEQ multiplex PCR; TCRdb holds only in-frame clones, not every one. Here the sample spans 350,000 to 450,000 clones, about 16% being singletons. The V gene's germline CDR1 is SGHDN and CDR2 FVKESK. The CDR3 contains 18 residues. Losses at the gene ends were 2 bases for V and 2 bases for J; bases not matched to a gene: 12. The chain has TRBV14 and TRBJ2-1; 7 bases agree with TRBD2. This clonotype was obtained from a woman between 18 and 29 years old in good health. Sequencing was carried out using naive CD4+ T cells from blood. CDR3 sequence: CASSQILRASGAYNEQFF. CDR3 nucleotide sequence: TGTGCCAGCAGCCAAATCTTGAGGGCTAGCGGCGCCTACAATGAGCAGTTCTTC.